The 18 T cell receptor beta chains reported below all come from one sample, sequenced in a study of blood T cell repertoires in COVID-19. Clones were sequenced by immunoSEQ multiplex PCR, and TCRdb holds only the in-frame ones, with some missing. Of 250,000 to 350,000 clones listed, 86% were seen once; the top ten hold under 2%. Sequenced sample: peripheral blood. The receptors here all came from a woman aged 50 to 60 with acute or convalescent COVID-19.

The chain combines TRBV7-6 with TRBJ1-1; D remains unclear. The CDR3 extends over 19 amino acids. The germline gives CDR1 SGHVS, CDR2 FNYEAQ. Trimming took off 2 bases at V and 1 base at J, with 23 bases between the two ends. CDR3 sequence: CASSLYSTFAASSNTEAFF. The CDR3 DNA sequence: TGTGCCAGCAGCTTATACTCAACCTTTGCCGCATCGTCGAACACTGAAGCTTTCTTT.

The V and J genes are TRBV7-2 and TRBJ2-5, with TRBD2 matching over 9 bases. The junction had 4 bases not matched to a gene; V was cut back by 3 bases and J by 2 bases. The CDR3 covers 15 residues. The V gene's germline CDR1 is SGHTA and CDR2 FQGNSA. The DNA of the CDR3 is TGTGCCAGCAGCTTGGGAACTAGCGGGCAAGAGACCCAGTACTTC. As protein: CASSLGTSGQETQYF.

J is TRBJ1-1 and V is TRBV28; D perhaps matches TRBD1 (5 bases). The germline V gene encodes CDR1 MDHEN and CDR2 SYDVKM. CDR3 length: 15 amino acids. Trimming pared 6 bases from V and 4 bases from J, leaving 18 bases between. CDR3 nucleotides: TGTGCCAGCAGCCCCCTAGGAGCCGGGGGCACTGAAGCTTTCTTT. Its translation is CASSPLGAGGTEAFF.

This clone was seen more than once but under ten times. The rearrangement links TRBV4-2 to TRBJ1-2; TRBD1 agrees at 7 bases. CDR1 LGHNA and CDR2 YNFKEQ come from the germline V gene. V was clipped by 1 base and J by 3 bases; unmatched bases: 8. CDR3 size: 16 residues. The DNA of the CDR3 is TGTGCCAGCAGCCAAGGAGGAGGGGGCAATGACTATGGCTACACCTTC. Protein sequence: CASSQGGGGNDYGYTF.

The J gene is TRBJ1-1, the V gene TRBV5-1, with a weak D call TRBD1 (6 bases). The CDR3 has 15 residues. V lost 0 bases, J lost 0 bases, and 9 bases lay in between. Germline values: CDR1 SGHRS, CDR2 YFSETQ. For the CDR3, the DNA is TGCGCCAGCAGCTTGGCTGGACAGTTGAACACTGAAGCTTTCTTT. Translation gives CASSLAGQLNTEAFF.

In DNA, the CDR3 is TGTGCCTGGATAGGCAGGGTTCACTCTGGGGCCAACGTCCTGACTTTC. This gives the protein CAWIGRVHSGANVLTF. The rearrangement uses TRBV30 and TRBJ2-6; D might be TRBD1 (5 bases). V was clipped by 4 bases and J by 0 bases, with 13 bases between them. This CDR3 is 16 amino acids long. The germline V gene encodes CDR1 GTSNPN and CDR2 SVGIG (reference sequence).

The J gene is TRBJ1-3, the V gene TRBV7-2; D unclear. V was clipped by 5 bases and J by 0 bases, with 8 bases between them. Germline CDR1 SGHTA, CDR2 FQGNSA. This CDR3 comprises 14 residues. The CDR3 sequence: CASSPSYSGNTIYF. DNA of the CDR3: TGTGCCAGCAGCCCGTCGTACTCTGGAAACACCATATATTTT.

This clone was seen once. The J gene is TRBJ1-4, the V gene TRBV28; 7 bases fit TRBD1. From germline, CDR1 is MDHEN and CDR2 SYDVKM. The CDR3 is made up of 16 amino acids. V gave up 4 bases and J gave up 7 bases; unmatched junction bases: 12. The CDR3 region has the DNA TGTGCCAGCAGTTCCCCAGACAGGGTCTTGATTGAAAAACTGTTTTTT. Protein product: CASSSPDRVLIEKLFF.

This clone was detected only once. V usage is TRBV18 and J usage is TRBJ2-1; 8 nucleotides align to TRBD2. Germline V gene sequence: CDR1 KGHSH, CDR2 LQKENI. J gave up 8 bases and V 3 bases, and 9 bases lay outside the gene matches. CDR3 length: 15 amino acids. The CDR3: CASSPPSGSPYEQFF. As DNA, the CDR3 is TGTGCCAGCTCACCCCCCAGCGGGAGTCCCTATGAGCAGTTCTTC.

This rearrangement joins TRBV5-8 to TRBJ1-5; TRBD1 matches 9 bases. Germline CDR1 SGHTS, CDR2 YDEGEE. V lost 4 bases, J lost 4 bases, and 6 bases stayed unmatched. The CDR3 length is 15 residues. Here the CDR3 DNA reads TGTGCCAGCAGCCGCGCCGGGACAGGGAATCAGCCCCAGCATTTT. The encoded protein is CASSRAGTGNQPQHF.

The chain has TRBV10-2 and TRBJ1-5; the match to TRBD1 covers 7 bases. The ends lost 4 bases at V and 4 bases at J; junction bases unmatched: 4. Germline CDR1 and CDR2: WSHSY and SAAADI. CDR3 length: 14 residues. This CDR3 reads CASSGDRINQPQHF. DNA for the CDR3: TGCGCCAGCAGTGGGGACAGAATTAATCAGCCCCAGCATTTT.

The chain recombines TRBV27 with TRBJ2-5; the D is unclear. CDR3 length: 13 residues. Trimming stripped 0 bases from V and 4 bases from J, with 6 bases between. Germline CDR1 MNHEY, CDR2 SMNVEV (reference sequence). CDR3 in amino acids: CASSLSSVETQYF. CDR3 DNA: TGTGCCAGCAGTTTATCGTCCGTAGAGACCCAGTACTTC.

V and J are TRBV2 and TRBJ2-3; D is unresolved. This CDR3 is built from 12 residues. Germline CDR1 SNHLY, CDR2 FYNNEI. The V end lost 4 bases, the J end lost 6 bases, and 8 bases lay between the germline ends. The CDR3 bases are TGTGCCAGCAGTGTATCAGCGGATACGCAGTATTTT. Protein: CASSVSADTQYF.

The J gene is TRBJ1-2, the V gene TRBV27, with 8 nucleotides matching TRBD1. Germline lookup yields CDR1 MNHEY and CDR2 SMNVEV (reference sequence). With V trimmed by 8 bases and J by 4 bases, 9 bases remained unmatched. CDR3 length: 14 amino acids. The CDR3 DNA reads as TGTGCCAGCGGCGTACCACAGGGGGTCTATGGCTACACCTTC. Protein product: CASGVPQGVYGYTF.

The CDR3 nucleotides are TGTGCCAGCAGCGTAGAAGCATACAATGAGCAGTTCTTC. Protein sequence: CASSVEAYNEQFF. The V call is TRBV9, the J call TRBJ2-1; D gene ambiguous. Trimming shortened V by 0 bases and J by 4 bases, and 5 bases separated the two germline ends. This CDR3 region has 13 residues. Germline values: CDR1 SGDLS, CDR2 YYNGEE.

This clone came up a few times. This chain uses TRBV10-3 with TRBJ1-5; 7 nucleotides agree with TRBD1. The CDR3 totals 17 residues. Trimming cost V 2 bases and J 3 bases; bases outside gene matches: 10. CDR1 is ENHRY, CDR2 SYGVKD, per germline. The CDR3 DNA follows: TGTGCCATCAGTGAGATATGGGCAGGGGGGAACAATCAGCCCCAGCATTTT. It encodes CAISEIWAGGNNQPQHF.

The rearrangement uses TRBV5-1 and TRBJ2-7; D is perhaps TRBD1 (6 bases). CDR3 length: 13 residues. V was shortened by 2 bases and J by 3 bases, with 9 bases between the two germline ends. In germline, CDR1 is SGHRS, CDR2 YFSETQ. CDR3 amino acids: CASSFTGSYEQYF. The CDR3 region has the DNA TGCGCCAGCAGCTTTACAGGGAGCTACGAGCAGTACTTC.

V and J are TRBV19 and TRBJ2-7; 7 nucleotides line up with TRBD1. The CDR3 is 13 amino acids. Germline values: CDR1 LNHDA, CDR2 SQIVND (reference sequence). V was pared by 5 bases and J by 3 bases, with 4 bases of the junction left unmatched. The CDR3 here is CASSSRDSYEQYF. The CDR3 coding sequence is TGTGCCAGTAGTTCCCGGGACAGCTACGAGCAGTACTTC. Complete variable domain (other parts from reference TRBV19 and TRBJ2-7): DGGITQSPKYLFRKEGQNVTLSCEQNLNHDAMYWYRQDPGQGLRLIYYSQIVNDFQKGDIAEGYSVSREKKESFPLTVTSAQKNPTAFYLCASSSRDSYEQYFGPGTRLTVT.